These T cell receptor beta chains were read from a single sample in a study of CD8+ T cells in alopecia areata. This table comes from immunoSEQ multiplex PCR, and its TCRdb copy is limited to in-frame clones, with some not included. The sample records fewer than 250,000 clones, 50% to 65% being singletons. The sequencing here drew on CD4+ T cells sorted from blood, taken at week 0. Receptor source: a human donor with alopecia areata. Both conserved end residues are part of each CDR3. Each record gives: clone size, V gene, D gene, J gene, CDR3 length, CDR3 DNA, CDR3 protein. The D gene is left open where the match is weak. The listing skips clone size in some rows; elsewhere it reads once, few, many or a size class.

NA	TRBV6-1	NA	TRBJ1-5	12	TGTGCCAGCAGATCATTGCAGCTAGCCCAGCATTTT	CASRSLQLAQHF
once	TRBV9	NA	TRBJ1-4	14	TGTGCCAGCAGCGCCATCCAGGGAAATGAAAAACTGTTTTTT	CASSAIQGNEKLFF
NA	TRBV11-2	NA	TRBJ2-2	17	TGTGCCAGCAGCTTAGTATTCGGCAGCTCGAACACCGGGGAGCTGTTTTTT	CASSLVFGSSNTGELFF
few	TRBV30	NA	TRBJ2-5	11	TGTGCCTGGAGCGACGGGGAGACCCAGTACTTC	CAWSDGETQYF
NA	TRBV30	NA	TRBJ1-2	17	TGTGCCTGGAGTGACGGGAACAAAGGGAGATATAACTATGGCTACACCTTC	CAWSDGNKGRYNYGYTF
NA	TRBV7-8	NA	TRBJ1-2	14	TGTGCCAGCAGCCCTAGGCCAGGAATCAGTGGCTACACCTTC	CASSPRPGISGYTF
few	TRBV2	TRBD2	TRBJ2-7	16	TGTGCCAGCAGCGCAGCCCTTAGCGGGGGGATCTACGAGCAGTACTTC	CASSAALSGGIYEQYF
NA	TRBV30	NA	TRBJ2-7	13	TGTGCCTGGAATCGGGACACCTCCTACGAGCAGTACTTC	CAWNRDTSYEQYF
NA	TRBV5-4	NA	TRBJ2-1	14	TGTGCCAGCAGCTTATCGGGAGCTTACAATGAGCAGTTCTTC	CASSLSGAYNEQFF
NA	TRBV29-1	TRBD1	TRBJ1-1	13	TGCAGCGTTAGGAGGGGGACAGCCACTGAAGCTTTCTTT	CSVRRGTATEAFF
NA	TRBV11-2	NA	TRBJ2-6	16	TGTGCCAGCAGCTTAGATCGCTGGACTGGGGCCAACGTCCTGACTTTC	CASSLDRWTGANVLTF
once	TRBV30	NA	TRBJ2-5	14	TGTGCCTGGAGTAAGGGACCCGCAGGAGAGACCCAGTACTTC	CAWSKGPAGETQYF
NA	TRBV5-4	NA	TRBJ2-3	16	TGTGCCAGCAGCCTCCGACAGGGAGGGGGCACAGATACGCAGTATTTT	CASSLRQGGGTDTQYF
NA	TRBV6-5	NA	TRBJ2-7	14	TGTGCCAGCAGACCCAACAGATATGGATACGAGCAGTACTTC	CASRPNRYGYEQYF
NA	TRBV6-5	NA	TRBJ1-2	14	TGTGCCAGCAGTAACGGCCTCACCCTCTATGGCTACACCTTC	CASSNGLTLYGYTF
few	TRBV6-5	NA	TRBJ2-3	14	TGTGCCAGCAGTGAACAGTTGCAAGTCGGCAGGGAATATTTT	CASSEQLQVGREYF
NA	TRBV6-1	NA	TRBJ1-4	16	TGTGCCAGCAGTGAAAGTTCAGGGAGAACTAATGAAAAACTGTTTTTT	CASSESSGRTNEKLFF
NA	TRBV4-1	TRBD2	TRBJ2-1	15	TGCGCCAGCAGCCAAGATCGAGCGGGAGTCAATGAGCAGTTCTTC	CASSQDRAGVNEQFF
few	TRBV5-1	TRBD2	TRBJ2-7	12	TGCGCCAGCAGCTGGCGGGGGGACCAGCAGTACTTC	CASSWRGDQQYF
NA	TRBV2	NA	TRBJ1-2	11	TGTGCCAGCAGTGTCGAGTATGGCTACACCTTC	CASSVEYGYTF
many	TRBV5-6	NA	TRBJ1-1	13	TGTGCCAGCAGCCCACAAGCGAACACTGAAGCTTTCTTT	CASSPQANTEAFF
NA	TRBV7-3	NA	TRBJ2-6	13	TGTGCCAGCAGCTTAACTGGGGCCAACGTCCTGACTTTC	CASSLTGANVLTF
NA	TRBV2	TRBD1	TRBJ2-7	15	TGTGCCAGCAGTGTAGGGACAGGGGGCACCTACGAGCAGTACTTC	CASSVGTGGTYEQYF
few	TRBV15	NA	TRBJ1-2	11	TGTGCCACCAGCAGAGATTGGGGCTACACCTTC	CATSRDWGYTF